One T cell receptor beta chain is described in this entry. This entry belongs to a study of blood T cells in healthy people across ages. For the second PCR, which ran for roughly 6 to 12 cycles, a sample-barcoded 5' primer and a J-beta primer mix were used. TCRdb used MiXCR to reprocess the 5' RACE reads, holding one entry per CDR3 protein. The data hold 800,000 or so distinct CDR3 sequences, with 55% to 65% observed a single time. CDR3 size: 13 residues. Trimming cost V 9 bases and J 1 base; bases outside gene matches: 2. Germline V lookup: CDR1 KGHDR, CDR2 SFDVKD. This clonotype was obtained from a man younger than 40 in good health. This sequence joins TRBV24-1 and TRBJ2-5; 9 bases agree with TRBD1. The sample consisted of blood. This CDR3 is CATGDRAQETQYF. CDR3 in DNA: TGTGCCACCGGGGACAGGGCCCAAGAGACCCAGTACTTC.